This entry features one TCR beta chain sequence. What it binds is not known. Vbeta (60) and Jbeta (13) primers were used in the PCR. Produced via immunoSEQ multiplex PCR; TCRdb's table is partial and in-frame only. The sample records 100,000 to 150,000 clones, around 80% being singletons. V shed 1 base, J shed 0 bases, and the junction held 2 bases outside the gene matches. Germline V gene sequence: CDR1 LGHNA, CDR2 YNFKEQ. This CDR3 has 15 amino acids. The sample belongs to a study of cytomegalovirus exposure and HLA in healthy donors. Study background: Most genotyped donors, about 81% of 398, had Caucasian-associated genetic ancestry. Study results and limitations: Accounts indicate the classifier identified cytomegalovirus status with strong specificity and sensitivity. In an earlier analysis, productive rearrangement rates for most beta V segments clustered near 87% or 30%.

V and J are TRBV4-2 and TRBJ1-1; 7 nucleotides match TRBD1. The sequenced material came from PBMCs. This TCR came from a human donor in good health. CDR3 bases: TGTGCCAGCAGCCAAGCGGGACAGATGAACACTGAAGCTTTCTTT. Amino acids: CASSQAGQMNTEAFF.